Listed below are T cell receptor beta chains from one sample, sequenced in a study of shared T cell receptors in the human thymus. Repertoires were generated with immunoSEQ multiplex PCR, while TCRdb's copy carries only in-frame clones and drops some. Among 600,000 to 900,000 clones listed, approximately 85% were seen once. A further study also used this sample, focusing on human thymus T cells.

Sequencing input: thymocytes. The receptors shown here come from a girl less than two years old with a congenital heart defect. CDR3s include the opening cysteine and the closing phenylalanine or tryptophan. The D gene is left open where the match is weak. The listing skips clone size in some rows; elsewhere it reads once, few, many or a size class.

clone size: -; D gene: TRBD1; V gene: TRBV25-1; J gene: TRBJ1-6; CDR3 length: 15; CDR3 DNA: TGTGCCAGCAGTGAATCGGGGACAGGGGGATCACCCCTCCACTTT; CDR3 protein: CASSESGTGGSPLHF
clone size: -; D gene: -; V gene: TRBV6-5; J gene: TRBJ2-2; CDR3 length: 15; CDR3 DNA: TGTGCCAGCAGTTACGGGGTCGGTAGGGGCGGGGAGCTGTTTTTT; CDR3 protein: CASSYGVGRGGELFF
clone size: -; D gene: -; V gene: TRBV29-1; J gene: TRBJ2-1; CDR3 length: 12; CDR3 DNA: TGCAGCGGACGACCGGGGATCGATGAGCAGTTCTTC; CDR3 protein: CSGRPGIDEQFF
clone size: -; D gene: TRBD1; V gene: TRBV11-2; J gene: TRBJ1-1; CDR3 length: 14; CDR3 DNA: TGTGCCAGCAGTATAGGACAGGGGGAGGCTGAAGCTTTCTTT; CDR3 protein: CASSIGQGEAEAFF
clone size: -; D gene: -; V gene: TRBV27; J gene: TRBJ1-6; CDR3 length: 13; CDR3 DNA: TGTGCCACCGGACAGAAAAATAATTCACCCCTCCACTTT; CDR3 protein: CATGQKNNSPLHF
clone size: -; D gene: -; V gene: TRBV7-6; J gene: TRBJ1-4; CDR3 length: 16; CDR3 DNA: TGTGCCAGCAGCTTAGTGCGGGGGCTTGCTAATGAAAAACTGTTTTTT; CDR3 protein: CASSLVRGLANEKLFF
clone size: -; D gene: TRBD1; V gene: TRBV18; J gene: TRBJ1-4; CDR3 length: 15; CDR3 DNA: TGTGCCAGCTCACCGACAGGGGGCGCGGATGAAAAACTGTTTTTT; CDR3 protein: CASSPTGGADEKLFF
clone size: -; D gene: TRBD1; V gene: TRBV27; J gene: TRBJ1-6; CDR3 length: 15; CDR3 DNA: TGTGCCAGCAGTCGACAGGGGGCGCCTAGCTCACCCCTCCACTTT; CDR3 protein: CASSRQGAPSSPLHF
clone size: -; D gene: -; V gene: TRBV7-9; J gene: TRBJ1-1; CDR3 length: 12; CDR3 DNA: TGTGCCAGCAGCTTATTGGCCGATGAAGCTTTCTTT; CDR3 protein: CASSLLADEAFF
clone size: -; D gene: TRBD2; V gene: TRBV5-1; J gene: TRBJ2-7; CDR3 length: 18; CDR3 DNA: TGCGCCAGCAGCTTGGGGGTAGCGGGGGTAGTCTCTACCTACGAGCAGTACTTC; CDR3 protein: CASSLGVAGVVSTYEQYF
clone size: -; D gene: -; V gene: TRBV6-5; J gene: TRBJ2-4; CDR3 length: 14; CDR3 DNA: TGTGCCAGCAGCCCCGACAGATTCAAAAACATTCAGTACTTC; CDR3 protein: CASSPDRFKNIQYF
clone size: -; D gene: -; V gene: TRBV7-9; J gene: TRBJ1-6; CDR3 length: 13; CDR3 DNA: TGTGCCAGCAGCTATCTGACCGGGACACCCCTCCACTTT; CDR3 protein: CASSYLTGTPLHF
clone size: -; D gene: -; V gene: TRBV28; J gene: TRBJ1-2; CDR3 length: 14; CDR3 DNA: TGTGCCAGCAGTCCGGACAGTTGGGGCTATGGCTACACCTTC; CDR3 protein: CASSPDSWGYGYTF
clone size: once; D gene: TRBD2; V gene: TRBV5-5; J gene: TRBJ2-1; CDR3 length: 15; CDR3 DNA: TGTGCCAGCAGCTTTGGAGCGGGGGACTACAATGAGCAGTTCTTC; CDR3 protein: CASSFGAGDYNEQFF
clone size: few; D gene: -; V gene: TRBV27; J gene: TRBJ2-2; CDR3 length: 14; CDR3 DNA: TGTGCCAGCAGTTTCTCAGGGTCCACCGGGGAGCTGTTTTTT; CDR3 protein: CASSFSGSTGELFF
clone size: -; D gene: TRBD1; V gene: TRBV19; J gene: TRBJ2-7; CDR3 length: 13; CDR3 DNA: TGTGCCAGTAGTCCCGGGACAGCCTACGAGCAGTACTTC; CDR3 protein: CASSPGTAYEQYF
clone size: -; D gene: -; V gene: TRBV9; J gene: TRBJ2-3; CDR3 length: 16; CDR3 DNA: TGTGCCAGCAGCGTAGAATCTTGGACAGACACAGATACGCAGTATTTT; CDR3 protein: CASSVESWTDTDTQYF
clone size: -; D gene: -; V gene: TRBV6-5; J gene: TRBJ2-7; CDR3 length: 14; CDR3 DNA: TGTGCCAGCAGACCCTCACGGGACATCTACGAGCAGTACTTC; CDR3 protein: CASRPSRDIYEQYF
clone size: -; D gene: -; V gene: TRBV6-5; J gene: TRBJ1-2; CDR3 length: 15; CDR3 DNA: TGTGCCAGCAGTTACTTATCCGTTGGTCAGGGCGGCTACACCTTC; CDR3 protein: CASSYLSVGQGGYTF
clone size: -; D gene: TRBD2; V gene: TRBV4-3; J gene: TRBJ2-1; CDR3 length: 18; CDR3 DNA: TGCGCCAGCAGCCGGTTACTAGCGGGGGGGCCTAGACACAATGAGCAGTTCTTC; CDR3 protein: CASSRLLAGGPRHNEQFF